This T cell receptor beta chain comes out of a study of T-cell memory formation after mild COVID-19. Findings and caveats of the study: From day 15 to 85, contracting clones were balanced between CD4 and CD8, whereas later expanders leaned toward CD4+.

With constant-segment primers, 5'RACE yielded cDNA libraries of TCR alpha and TCR beta that carried sample barcodes and UMIs. TCRdb processed the 5' RACE reads anew with MiXCR; each CDR3 protein has one entry. The top ten clones hold about 33% of a sample with about 68,000 distinct CDR3 sequences, over 15% of them seen once. CDR1 and CDR2 from the germline V gene are SGDLS and YYNGEE. V lost 0 bases, J lost 2 bases, and 12 bases lay in between. The CDR3 has 16 amino acids. This clonotype has just a few counts. What it binds is not known. The source of this sequence is an adult woman who had mild COVID-19 (a few samples of this study predate the infection). Cell type and time point are not known. The chain links TRBV9 to TRBJ2-1, with D hard to call. Sequenced: PBMCs or a T cell subset sorted from them (not recorded which). The CDR3 sequence is CASSVGADIPYNEQFF. DNA of the CDR3: TGTGCCAGCAGCGTAGGAGCAGACATACCCTACAATGAGCAGTTCTTC. The whole variable domain, remainder taken from reference TRBV9 and TRBJ2-1, is DSGVTQTPKHLITATGQRVTLRCSPRSGDLSVYWYQQSLDQGLQFLIQYYNGEERAKGNILERFSAQQFPDLHSELNLSSLELGDSALYFCASSVGADIPYNEQFFGPGTRLTVL.